The 10 T cell receptor beta chains reported below all come from one sample, sequenced in a study of OX40 agonist ivuxolimab in advanced cancers. Produced via immunoSEQ multiplex PCR; TCRdb's table is partial and in-frame only. The sample yields 40,000 or so clones, around 82% seen once. The sequenced sample was CD4+ or CD8+ T cells sorted from blood, obtained in a trial of the OX40 agonist ivuxolimab. The source of these receptors is an adult with an advanced solid tumor such as melanoma, head and neck, liver or kidney cancer.

The chain has TRBV5-4 and TRBJ2-3; the match to TRBD2 covers 9 bases. The V gene end was trimmed by 4 bases and the J gene end by 5 bases; junction bases not matched to a gene: 11. The CDR3 spans 16 residues. Germline loops: CDR1 SGHNT, CDR2 YYREEE (reference sequence). The CDR3 region has the DNA TGTGCCAGCAGCCGGGGAGTAGCGGGAGCTGAAGATACGCAGTATTTT. As protein: CASSRGVAGAEDTQYF.

V and J are TRBV6-5 and TRBJ1-2; D is unresolved. V shed 2 bases and J shed 4 bases, with 17 bases lying between them. The CDR3 runs to 16 residues. Germline CDR1 reads MNHEY; CDR2 reads SVGAGI. The CDR3 region is CASSYLSAEKGYGYTF. The CDR3 bases are TGTGCCAGCAGTTACCTATCGGCGGAAAAGGGCTATGGCTACACCTTC.

The chain carries TRBV7-8 and TRBJ2-5; maybe TRBD1 (6 bases). The CDR3 covers 16 residues. Germline assignment: CDR1 SGHVS and CDR2 FQNEAQ. Trimming removed 3 bases from V and 4 bases from J, with 18 bases in between. CDR3 amino acids: CASSLALGAVGETQYF. The CDR3 region has the DNA TGTGCCAGCAGCTTGGCGTTGGGGGCGGTAGGAGAGACCCAGTACTTC.

This chain connects TRBV28 to TRBJ1-1; D may be TRBD1 (6 bases). Germline CDR1 reads MDHEN; CDR2 reads SYDVKM. The V end was cut by 6 bases, the J end by 4 bases, with 15 bases between. This CDR3 contains 14 residues. The chain's CDR3 is CASSPPTGSTEAFF. CDR3 DNA: TGTGCCAGCAGCCCACCTACAGGGAGCACTGAAGCTTTCTTT.

The rearrangement joins TRBV5-1 to TRBJ1-6; TRBD1 aligns across 8 bases. Germline V gene data show CDR1 as SGHRS and CDR2 as YFSETQ. The CDR3 is 16 residues long. The J segment lost 0 bases and the V segment lost 3 bases, leaving 2 bases of the junction unmatched. DNA of the CDR3: TGCGCCAGCAGCTACACAGGGGGCTCCTATAATTCACCCCTCCACTTT. Protein product: CASSYTGGSYNSPLHF.

The chain has TRBV29-1 and TRBJ2-5, with TRBD1 as a possible D gene (5 bases). This CDR3 region has 12 residues. The V end lost 3 bases, the J end lost 5 bases, and 10 bases lay between the germline ends. Per germline, CDR1 SQVTM and CDR2 ANQGSEA. CDR3 loop: CSVDQGVETQYF. The CDR3 DNA is TGCAGCGTTGACCAGGGTGTGGAGACCCAGTACTTC. The full variable domain, its missing parts supplied by reference TRBV29-1 and TRBJ2-5, is SAVISQKPSRDICQRGTSLTIQCQVDSQVTMMFWYRQQPGQSLTLIATANQGSEATYESGFVIDKFPISRPNLTFSTLTVSNMSPEDSSIYLCSVDQGVETQYFGPGTRLLVL.

The genes are TRBV6-4 and TRBJ2-1; a possible D gene is TRBD1 (5 bases). Germline CDR1 and CDR2: MRHNA and SNTAGT. Trimming took 3 bases from V and 9 from J, leaving 15 bases between them. The CDR3 is made up of 14 amino acids. The CDR3 region is CASSDLPRGGEQFF. The CDR3 DNA is TGTGCCAGCAGTGATCTCCCTAGGGGCGGTGAGCAGTTCTTC.

This clone was picked up a small number of times. The rearrangement joins TRBV20-1 to TRBJ2-5; D unresolved. Germline CDR1 is DFQATT and CDR2 is SNEGSKA (reference sequence). Deletions cut 6 bases from V and 1 base from J, with 6 bases between. The CDR3 spans 11 residues. CDR3 in amino acids: CSAQSQETQYF. CDR3 bases: TGCAGTGCCCAGTCCCAAGAGACCCAGTACTTC.

This sequence joins TRBV29-1 and TRBJ2-1; D ambiguous. The CDR3 is 13 amino acids. V was cut by 0 bases and J by 1 base, with 4 bases left in between. CDR1 and CDR2 (germline): SQVTM, ANQGSEA. For the CDR3, the DNA is TGCAGCGTTGAAGATCCTTCCTACAATGAGCAGTTCTTC. Protein: CSVEDPSYNEQFF.

The gene calls are TRBV5-1 and TRBJ1-5; the match to TRBD1 covers 7 bases. Germline trimming cut 0 bases from V and 6 bases from J; bases unmatched to any gene: 3. The germline CDR1 and CDR2 sequences are SGHRS and YFSETQ. The CDR3 loop spans 14 amino acids. For the CDR3, the DNA is TGCGCCAGCAGCTTGGGACAGGGAAGTCAGCCCCAGCATTTT. Amino acids: CASSLGQGSQPQHF.